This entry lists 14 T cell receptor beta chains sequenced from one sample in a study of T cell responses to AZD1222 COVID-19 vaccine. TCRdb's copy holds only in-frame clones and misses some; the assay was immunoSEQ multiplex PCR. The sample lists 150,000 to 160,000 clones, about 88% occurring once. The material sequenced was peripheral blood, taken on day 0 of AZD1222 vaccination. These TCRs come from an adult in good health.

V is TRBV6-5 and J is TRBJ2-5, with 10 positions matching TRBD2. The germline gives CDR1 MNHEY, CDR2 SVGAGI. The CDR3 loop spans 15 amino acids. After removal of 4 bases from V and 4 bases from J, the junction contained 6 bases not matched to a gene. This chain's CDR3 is CASSLAGGWGETQYF. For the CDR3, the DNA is TGTGCCAGCAGTTTAGCGGGGGGCTGGGGAGAGACCCAGTACTTC.

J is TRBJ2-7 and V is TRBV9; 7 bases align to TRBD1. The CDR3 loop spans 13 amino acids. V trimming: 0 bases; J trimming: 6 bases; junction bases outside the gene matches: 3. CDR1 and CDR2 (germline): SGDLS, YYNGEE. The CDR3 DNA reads TGTGCCAGCAGCGTAGACCCAGGGGGCGAGCAGTACTTC. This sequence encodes CASSVDPGGEQYF.

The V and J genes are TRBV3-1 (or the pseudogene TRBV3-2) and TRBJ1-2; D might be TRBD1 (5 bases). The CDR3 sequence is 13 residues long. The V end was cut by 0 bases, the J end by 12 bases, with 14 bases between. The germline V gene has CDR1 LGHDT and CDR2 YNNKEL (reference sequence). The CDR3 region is CASSQDVRGPDTF. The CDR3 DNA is TGTGCCAGCAGCCAAGATGTCCGGGGACCGGACACCTTC.

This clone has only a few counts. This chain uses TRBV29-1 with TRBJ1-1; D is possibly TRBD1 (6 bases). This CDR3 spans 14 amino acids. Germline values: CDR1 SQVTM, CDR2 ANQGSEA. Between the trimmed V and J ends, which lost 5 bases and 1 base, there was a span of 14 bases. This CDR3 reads CSVRRGQTNTEAFF. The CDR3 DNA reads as TGCAGCGTTCGTCGGGGACAAACGAACACTGAAGCTTTCTTT.

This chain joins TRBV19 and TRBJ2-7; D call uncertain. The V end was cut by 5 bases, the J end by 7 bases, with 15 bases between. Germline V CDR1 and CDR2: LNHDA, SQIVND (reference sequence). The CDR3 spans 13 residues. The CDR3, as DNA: TGTGCCAGTAGTCCAACGGACCGTTGGGAGCAGTACTTC. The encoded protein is CASSPTDRWEQYF.

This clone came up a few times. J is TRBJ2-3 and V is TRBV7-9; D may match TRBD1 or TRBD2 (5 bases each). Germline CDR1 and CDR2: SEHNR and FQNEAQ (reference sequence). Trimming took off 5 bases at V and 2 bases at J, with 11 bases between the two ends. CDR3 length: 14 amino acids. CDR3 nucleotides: TGTGCCAGCAGCCGGGACCGAACCACAGATACGCAGTATTTT. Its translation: CASSRDRTTDTQYF.

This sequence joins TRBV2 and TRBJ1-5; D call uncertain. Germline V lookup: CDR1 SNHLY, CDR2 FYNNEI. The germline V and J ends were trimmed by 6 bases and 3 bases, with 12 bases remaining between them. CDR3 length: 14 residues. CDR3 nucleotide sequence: TGTGCCAGCAGCCAAAAAGCTACCAATCAGCCCCAGCATTTT. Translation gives CASSQKATNQPQHF. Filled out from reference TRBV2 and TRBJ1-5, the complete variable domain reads EPEVTQTPSHQVTQMGQEVILRCVPISNHLYFYWYRQILGQKVEFLVSFYNNEISEKSEIFDDQFSVERPDGSNFTLKIRSTKLEDSAMYFCASSQKATNQPQHFGDGTRLSIL.

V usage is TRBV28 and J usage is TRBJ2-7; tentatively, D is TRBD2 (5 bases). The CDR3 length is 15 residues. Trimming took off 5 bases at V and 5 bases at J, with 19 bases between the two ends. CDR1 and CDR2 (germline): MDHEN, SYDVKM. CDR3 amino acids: CASSTTSRVGNEQYF. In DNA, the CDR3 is TGTGCCAGCAGTACGACATCGAGGGTGGGGAACGAGCAGTACTTC.

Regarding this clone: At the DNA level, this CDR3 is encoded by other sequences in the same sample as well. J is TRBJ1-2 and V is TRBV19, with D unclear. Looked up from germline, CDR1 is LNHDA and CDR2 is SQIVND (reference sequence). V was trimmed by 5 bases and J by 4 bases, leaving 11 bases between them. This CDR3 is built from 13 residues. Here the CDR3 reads CASSPDGSYGYTF. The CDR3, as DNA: TGTGCCAGTAGTCCCGACGGATCCTATGGCTACACCTTC.

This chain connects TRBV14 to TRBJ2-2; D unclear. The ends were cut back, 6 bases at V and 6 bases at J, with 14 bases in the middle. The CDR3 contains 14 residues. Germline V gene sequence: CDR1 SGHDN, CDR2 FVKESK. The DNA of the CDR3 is TGTGCCAGCAGTGGCCAGGCTGGGGCCGGGGAGCTGTTTTTT. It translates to CASSGQAGAGELFF.

The CDR3, as DNA: TGTGCCAGCAGCCTTAGCGGCACGAACACCGGGGAGCTGTTTTTT. Translating gives CASSLSGTNTGELFF. This sequence joins TRBV9 and TRBJ2-2, with TRBD2 as a possible D gene (6 bases). V was trimmed by 4 bases and J by 0 bases, leaving 10 bases between them. The germline CDR1 and CDR2 sequences are SGDLS and YYNGEE. CDR3 length: 15 residues. Drawing the rest from reference TRBV9 and TRBJ2-2, the complete variable domain is DSGVTQTPKHLITATGQRVTLRCSPRSGDLSVYWYQQSLDQGLQFLIQYYNGEERAKGNILERFSAQQFPDLHSELNLSSLELGDSALYFCASSLSGTNTGELFFGEGSRLTVL.

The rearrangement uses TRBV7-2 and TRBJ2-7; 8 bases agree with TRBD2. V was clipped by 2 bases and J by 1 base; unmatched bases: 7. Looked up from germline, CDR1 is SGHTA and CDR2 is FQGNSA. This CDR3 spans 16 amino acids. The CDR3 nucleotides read TGTGCCAGCAGCTTATATACGGCGGGGGGATCCTACGAGCAGTACTTC. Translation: CASSLYTAGGSYEQYF.

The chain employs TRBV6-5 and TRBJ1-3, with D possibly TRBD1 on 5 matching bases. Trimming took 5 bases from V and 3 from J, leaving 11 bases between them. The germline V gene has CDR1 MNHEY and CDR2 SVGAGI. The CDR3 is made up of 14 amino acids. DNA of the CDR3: TGTGCCAGCAGTCCCGACAGTCGTGGAAACACCATATATTTT. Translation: CASSPDSRGNTIYF.

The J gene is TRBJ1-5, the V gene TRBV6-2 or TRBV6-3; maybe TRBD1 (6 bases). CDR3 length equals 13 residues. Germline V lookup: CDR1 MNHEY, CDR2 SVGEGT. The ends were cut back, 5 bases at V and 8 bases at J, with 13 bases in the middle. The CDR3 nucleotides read TGTGCCAGCAGTCGGGGGCCGGGGGAGCCCCAGCATTTT. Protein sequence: CASSRGPGEPQHF.